The 30 T cell receptor delta chains given below trace back to one sample, sequenced in a study of Vδ1+ human thymocytes. Study results and limitations: Highly polyclonal TRG and TRD repertoires with Gaussian CDR3 length distributions appeared in thymus.

The antigens these receptors bind are not known. The template was reverse-transcribed extracted RNA. CDR3 amplicons came from multiplex PCR with pooled V-gene forward and constant-region reverse primers. TCRdb called clones from the multiplex PCR reads again using CATT. The sample lists some 55,000 delta-chain clones; more than 15% were seen once. The sample was Vdelta1+ gamma-delta thymocytes from the thymus. Subset denoted: FACS-sorted CD3+ TCRalphabeta- TCRVdelta1+ TCRVdelta2- thymocytes. The origin of the receptors is a boy under two years old who had congenital heart surgery.

The rearrangement uses TRDV1 and TRDJ1, with TRDD3 matching 8 bases. The CDR3 contains 21 residues. The V gene's germline CDR1 is TSWWSYY and CDR2 QGS. Losses at the gene ends were 1 base for V and 10 bases for J; bases not matched to a gene: 29. DNA for the CDR3: TGTGCTCTTGGGGAACGTACCCCTACAGAACCGGGGGATAAAAGGTGGCTGATACTCATCTTT. Protein: CALGERTPTEPGDKRWLILIF.

This clone was seen more than once but under ten times. This chain connects TRDV1 to TRDJ1, with TRDD3 matching 11 bases. The CDR3 consists of 20 residues. Unmatched junction bases numbered 17, after V lost 3 bases and J lost 2 bases. Germline lookup yields CDR1 TSWWSYY and CDR2 QGS. The CDR3 nucleotides are TGTGCTCTTGGGGACGCCTCGGCCTACGACTGGGGGATATTTACCGATAAACTCATCTTT. It translates to CALGDASAYDWGIFTDKLIF.

The gene calls are TRDV1 and TRDJ1, with 12 bases aligning to TRDD3. V shed 8 bases and J 0 bases; nucleotides not matched to a gene: 13. The CDR3 length is 18 residues. Germline V gene sequence: CDR1 TSWWSYY, CDR2 QGS. CDR3 protein: CALMALSGGYGDTDKLIF. The CDR3 coding sequence is TGTGCTCTTATGGCTCTTTCTGGGGGATACGGGGACACCGATAAACTCATCTTT.

In its sample, this clone ranks as medium-sized. Other DNA variants within this sample encode the same CDR3. The rearrangement links TRDV2 to TRDJ1; TRDD3 agrees at 8 bases. Germline lookup yields CDR1 GEAIGNYY and CDR2 EKD. The CDR3 loop spans 15 amino acids. V gave up 5 bases and J gave up 8 bases; unmatched junction bases: 15. The CDR3 DNA reads TGTGCCTGTGTGGCCCTACTGGGGGCCCAAGGCAAACTCATCTTT. Translating it yields CACVALLGAQGKLIF.

There are a few counts of this clone. V gene TRDV1 combines with J gene TRDJ1, with a tentative D call TRDD3 (10 bases). The germline gives CDR1 TSWWSYY, CDR2 QGS. The length of the CDR3 is 28 residues. Trimming stripped 6 bases from V and 1 base from J, with 54 bases between. CDR3 coding DNA: TGTGCTCTTGGAACCAAGAGGCCTTCCTACTTTAGCATAGCCTCGCAGTTCGGGGGATACGAGGGCACCGATAAACTCATCTTT. Its translation: CALGTKRPSYFSIASQFGGYEGTDKLIF.

This chain joins TRDV1 and TRDJ1; TRDD3 matches 10 bases. The CDR3 has 18 residues. Trimming at V came to 5 bases and at J to 0 bases, leaving 12 bases not matched to a gene. Germline CDR1 and CDR2: TSWWSYY and QGS. CDR3 residues: CALGNTYRTGGYTDKLIF. For the CDR3, the DNA is TGTGCTCTTGGGAATACCTATCGTACTGGGGGATACACCGATAAACTCATCTTT.

About this clone itself: Other DNA sequences in the same sample also yield this CDR3. The gene calls are TRDV1 and TRDJ1, with D possibly TRDD3 on 5 matching bases. V shed 3 bases and J shed 0 bases, with 14 bases lying between them. Germline CDR1 TSWWSYY, CDR2 QGS. This CDR3 comprises 16 residues. The CDR3 reads CALGEPGGPYTDKLIF. The CDR3 bases are TGTGCTCTTGGGGAGCCCGGGGGTCCGTACACCGATAAACTCATCTTT.

This clone was detected a few times. V usage is TRDV1 and J usage is TRDJ1, with 10 nucleotides matching TRDD3. V trimming: 2 bases; J trimming: 0 bases; junction bases outside the gene matches: 27. CDR3 length: 24 amino acids. The germline CDR1 and CDR2 sequences are TSWWSYY and QGS. CDR3 loop: CALGEAPSHFRLLGDWTYTDKLIF. DNA for the CDR3: TGTGCTCTTGGGGAAGCCCCATCTCACTTCCGACTACTGGGGGATTGGACCTACACCGATAAACTCATCTTT.

The gene calls are TRDV1 and TRDJ1; TRDD2 matches at 8 bases. From germline, CDR1 is TSWWSYY and CDR2 QGS. This CDR3 has 16 amino acids. The V gene end was trimmed by 2 bases and the J gene end by 11 bases; junction bases not matched to a gene: 16. The CDR3 nucleotides are TGTGCTCTTGGGGAAGCTTCCTACGGAGAAGGTATGGAGCTCATCTTT. Translated, it gives CALGEASYGEGMELIF.

The chain couples TRDV1 to TRDJ1, with 12 bases lining up with TRDD3. Unmatched junction bases numbered 22, after V lost 8 bases and J lost 0 bases. This CDR3 contains 21 residues. CDR1 is TSWWSYY, CDR2 QGS, per germline. In nucleotides, the CDR3 is TGTGCTCTTCTACGTCCCTGTACTGGGGGATACCCCCCCCGGTACACCGATAAACTCATCTTT. Protein product: CALLRPCTGGYPPRYTDKLIF.

There are a few counts of this clone. The rearrangement links TRDV1 to TRDJ1, with 9 bases lining up with TRDD2. Germline CDR1 TSWWSYY, CDR2 QGS. The length of the CDR3 is 22 residues. With 0 bases clipped from V and 0 bases from J, the junction kept 20 bases outside the gene matches. Here the CDR3 DNA reads TGTGCTCTTGGGGAACTCCCTTCCTACCCGGGGGAGATCTCTCTGTACACCGATAAACTCATCTTT. Residues: CALGELPSYPGEISLYTDKLIF.

The chain is built from TRDV1 and TRDJ1; D is ambiguous. The CDR3 is 13 residues long. The V gene lost 4 bases and the J gene lost 5 bases, with 11 bases spanning the gap. CDR1 and CDR2 from the germline V gene are TSWWSYY and QGS. The CDR3 DNA is TGTGCTCTTGGGGGAAGGACTACGGATAAACTCATCTTT. This sequence encodes CALGGRTTDKLIF.

The chain recombines TRDV1 with TRDJ1; 7 bases agree with TRDD3. The CDR3 has 16 amino acids. V dropped 2 bases and J dropped 0; count of bases not matched to a gene: 6. Germline values: CDR1 TSWWSYY, CDR2 QGS. This CDR3 is CALGERRGIHTDKLIF. The CDR3 DNA is TGTGCTCTTGGGGAAAGACGAGGGATACACACCGATAAACTCATCTTT.

The V call is TRDV1, the J call TRDJ1, with 8 bases matching TRDD2. Germline V gives CDR1 TSWWSYY, CDR2 QGS. V shed 7 bases and J 3 bases; nucleotides not matched to a gene: 13. The CDR3 totals 16 residues. In DNA form, the CDR3 reads TGTGCTCTTGTTTGGCTTCCTACTCGGGGAGCCGATAAACTCATCTTT. This sequence encodes CALVWLPTRGADKLIF.

This rearrangement joins TRDV1 to TRDJ1; D is tentatively TRDD2 or TRDD3 (9 bases each). Trimming stripped 0 bases from V and 2 bases from J, with 37 bases between. CDR1 and CDR2 from the germline V gene are TSWWSYY and QGS. The CDR3 has 24 residues. In nucleotides, the CDR3 is TGTGCTCTTGGGGAACTAGCCAGGGAGGCCTTCCTACTAGGCTGGGGGATTTGGACCGATAAACTCATCTTT. Translation gives CALGELAREAFLLGWGIWTDKLIF.

This clone was picked up a small number of times. The chain uses TRDV2 and TRDJ1; a possible D gene is TRDD3 (6 bases). V was pared by 0 bases and J by 0 bases, with 25 bases between. The germline CDR1 and CDR2 sequences are GEAIGNYY and EKD. The CDR3 covers 20 residues. The CDR3 protein is CACDTPSPRWGQTYTDKLIF. The CDR3, as DNA: TGTGCCTGTGACACCCCAAGCCCTCGCTGGGGACAAACGTACACCGATAAACTCATCTTT.

This clone was observed a few times. The V and J genes are TRDV1 and TRDJ1; TRDD3 matches 8 bases. The CDR3 spans 20 residues. The trim removed 1 base at V and 0 bases at J, leaving 16 bases unmatched. Germline CDR1 is TSWWSYY and CDR2 is QGS. DNA of the CDR3: TGTGCTCTTGGGGAACCCGTTCCGTCGTACTGGGGGGTGTACACCGATAAACTCATCTTT. Protein: CALGEPVPSYWGVYTDKLIF.

The chain joins TRDV1 to TRDJ1, with D perhaps matching TRDD2 (5 bases). This CDR3 has 16 amino acids. Per the germline V gene, CDR1 is TSWWSYY and CDR2 is QGS. V lost 0 bases and J lost 3, with 14 bases in between. CDR3 amino acids: CALGELVSPSSDKLIF. In DNA form, the CDR3 reads TGTGCTCTTGGGGAACTAGTCAGTCCTTCTTCCGATAAACTCATCTTT.

This clone was counted only a few times. This chain connects TRDV1 to TRDJ1; tentative D call: TRDD3 (5 bases). Germline CDR1 is TSWWSYY and CDR2 is QGS. The germline V and J ends were trimmed by 4 bases and 0 bases, with 24 bases remaining between them. There are 19 residues in the CDR3. In DNA form, the CDR3 reads TGTGCTCTTGGGGCACCTTTGCGGGGGTACTGTCCTTACACCGATAAACTCATCTTT. Its protein is CALGAPLRGYCPYTDKLIF.

The rearrangement links TRDV1 to TRDJ1, with 13 positions matching TRDD3. Trimming at V came to 0 bases and at J to 8 bases, leaving 9 bases not matched to a gene. The CDR3 has 17 amino acids. The germline CDR1 and CDR2 sequences are TSWWSYY and QGS. CDR3 residues: CALGELRGLGDTWKLIF. CDR3 nucleotides: TGTGCTCTTGGGGAACTTAGGGGACTGGGGGATACGTGGAAACTCATCTTT.

Details on this clone: Other DNA sequences in this sample translate to the same CDR3. This chain uses TRDV1 with TRDJ1, with 8 bases matching TRDD3. V gave up 0 bases and J gave up 0 bases; unmatched junction bases: 18. From germline, CDR1 is TSWWSYY and CDR2 QGS. The CDR3 has 21 residues. CDR3 sequence reads: CALGELLRSYRGYLDTDKLIF. In DNA, the CDR3 is TGTGCTCTTGGGGAACTCCTTAGGTCCTACCGGGGATACCTAGACACCGATAAACTCATCTTT.

This clone was seen only a few times. This chain connects TRDV1 to TRDJ1, with 7 nucleotides matching TRDD3. The CDR3 has 20 residues. Losses at the gene ends were 3 bases for V and 2 bases for J; bases not matched to a gene: 21. Germline V CDR1 and CDR2: TSWWSYY, QGS. CDR3 region: CALGDLILGGPMLGTDKLIF. In DNA form, the CDR3 reads TGTGCTCTTGGGGACCTGATTCTGGGGGGTCCTATGCTGGGGACCGATAAACTCATCTTT.

The rearrangement uses TRDV1 and TRDJ1; D call uncertain. The CDR3 is 13 amino acids. V lost 9 bases and J lost 0, with 11 bases in between. Germline CDR1 and CDR2: TSWWSYY and QGS. The CDR3 DNA follows: TGTGCTCTCCGACTACGGTACACCGATAAACTCATCTTT. Residues: CALRLRYTDKLIF.

This clone was detected only a few times. This chain joins TRDV1 and TRDJ1, with 12 bases aligning to TRDD3. The trim removed 3 bases at V and 0 bases at J, leaving 32 bases unmatched. This CDR3 is built from 26 residues. Germline CDR1 and CDR2: TSWWSYY and QGS. CDR3 region: CALGDRLFPGKRDYWGIQQDTDKLIF. DNA for the CDR3: TGTGCTCTTGGGGATCGACTTTTCCCCGGCAAGCGTGACTACTGGGGGATACAGCAGGACACCGATAAACTCATCTTT.

The V and J genes are TRDV1 and TRDJ1, with D perhaps matching TRDD1 (6 bases). Germline CDR1 TSWWSYY, CDR2 QGS. The ends were cut back, 5 bases at V and 1 base at J, with 23 bases in the middle. CDR3 length equals 18 residues. For the CDR3, the DNA is TGTGCTCTTGGGAACCCCTATCCCCTAAATAGGACCACCGATAAACTCATCTTT. It specifies CALGNPYPLNRTTDKLIF.

V and J are TRDV1 and TRDJ1, with TRDD3 matching 11 bases. The CDR3 loop spans 22 amino acids. Trimming removed 2 bases from V and 0 bases from J; junction bases left unmatched: 20. Germline lookup yields CDR1 TSWWSYY and CDR2 QGS. CDR3 loop: CALGEFGNSYAGGYPYTDKLIF. The CDR3 coding sequence is TGTGCTCTTGGGGAATTTGGAAATTCCTACGCTGGGGGATACCCGTACACCGATAAACTCATCTTT.

This clone occurred a few times. The chain has TRDV1 and TRDJ1; 8 bases fit TRDD2. V lost 4 bases to trimming and J lost 7 bases; unmatched junction nucleotides: 17. CDR3 size: 17 residues. The germline CDR1 and CDR2 sequences are TSWWSYY and QGS. The DNA for the CDR3 is TGTGCTCTTGGGGGTTCCTTCCTAATTTCCTGGGAGTCTAAACTCATCTTT. It translates to CALGGSFLISWESKLIF.

This clone was recorded a few times. The sample holds other DNA sequences that translate to the same CDR3. The chain is built from TRDV1 and TRDJ1, with a possible D match to TRDD1 (5 bases). The V and J ends lost 0 bases and 0 bases respectively, with 8 bases between them. This CDR3 is built from 15 residues. The germline V gene has CDR1 TSWWSYY and CDR2 QGS. The CDR3 DNA is TGTGCTCTTGGGGAACTAAGGAAATACACCGATAAACTCATCTTT. Translating it yields CALGELRKYTDKLIF.

J is TRDJ1 and V is TRDV1; TRDD3 matches at 11 bases. CDR1 is TSWWSYY, CDR2 QGS, per germline. The CDR3 has 18 residues. Unmatched junction bases numbered 9, after V lost 1 base and J lost 2 bases. CDR3 protein: CALGEPRWGIRRTDKLIF. The CDR3 nucleotides are TGTGCTCTTGGGGAACCTCGTTGGGGGATACGCAGAACCGATAAACTCATCTTT.

Only a few counts were recorded for this clone. A read error may produce the germline difference seen at one junction end. Other DNA sequences from this sample encode an identical CDR3 as well. The chain carries TRDV1 and TRDJ1; no clear D. Germline CDR1 and CDR2: TSWWSYY and QGS. The CDR3 runs to 13 residues. The chain's CDR3 is CALGGMYTDKLIF. The CDR3 DNA reads as TGTGCTCTTGGGGGTATGTACACCGACAAACTCATCTTT.